The 12 T cell receptor beta chains below were found in one sample sequenced in a study of blood T cell repertoires in COVID-19 (dated by TCRdb to the early 2020s). The library was generated by the immunoSEQ multiplex PCR assay. Here the immuneACCESS table is served through TCRdb, limited to in-frame sequences with V and J called. Missing clones are a known gap in these copies; in checked studies unresolved V genes cover under half, and the rest lacks a known reason. Across this sample there are around 130,000 clones, with about 80% seen only once. The top ten clones comprise about 15% of the sample. Sequenced: peripheral blood. These receptors were collected from a woman between 50 and 59 years old with acute or convalescent COVID-19.

V and J are TRBV6-5 and TRBJ2-4; D uncertain. Trimming left V 6 bases short and J 5 bases short, with 8 bases between. The CDR3 has 12 amino acids. Germline V gene sequence: CDR1 MNHEY, CDR2 SVGAGI. The CDR3 region has the DNA TGTGCCAGCAGCCTTAGTCAAAACATTCAGTACTTC. It is translated as CASSLSQNIQYF.

This chain joins TRBV12-5 and TRBJ1-2; 9 nucleotides align to TRBD1. Unmatched junction bases numbered 1, after V lost 3 bases and J lost 5 bases. The germline CDR1 and CDR2 sequences are LGHNT and FRNRAP. This CDR3 is built from 13 residues. Here the CDR3 DNA reads TGTGCTAGTGGTTTAGGGACAGGGTATGGCTACACCTTC. Translation: CASGLGTGYGYTF. Full variable domain (outside the CDR3, taken from reference TRBV12-5 and TRBJ1-2): DARVTQTPRHKVTEMGQEVTMRCQPILGHNTVFWYRQTMMQGLELLAYFRNRAPLDDSGMPKDRFSAEMPDATLATLKIQPSEPRDSAVYFCASGLGTGYGYTFGSGTRLTVV.

V and J are TRBV5-4 and TRBJ1-5; possibly TRBD1 for D (5 bases). This CDR3 spans 13 amino acids. V was clipped by 0 bases and J by 7 bases, with 8 bases between them. The germline gives CDR1 SGHNT, CDR2 YYREEE (reference sequence). CDR3 DNA sequence: TGTGCCAGCAGCTTGGGGGGGGAACAGCCCCAGCATTTT. It encodes CASSLGGEQPQHF.

The CDR3 sequence: CASSLGTLDRGRGYTF. In DNA, the CDR3 is TGTGCCAGCAGCTTGGGTACTTTGGACAGGGGGCGAGGCTACACCTTC. This chain joins TRBV5-6 and TRBJ1-2; TRBD1 agrees at 11 bases. The CDR3 spans 16 residues. The trim removed 0 bases at V and 8 bases at J, leaving 9 bases unmatched. Germline V gene data show CDR1 as SGHDT and CDR2 as YYEEEE.

The table lists this clone with a few counts. The chain employs TRBV11-2 and TRBJ1-6, with D perhaps matching TRBD1 (5 bases). The CDR3 runs 15 residues. V lost 5 bases and J 4 bases, leaving 12 bases between the germline ends. The germline V gene has CDR1 SGHAT and CDR2 FQNNGV. The CDR3 sequence is CASSTRTGYNSPLHF. In nucleotides, the CDR3 is TGTGCCAGCAGCACTCGAACAGGATATAATTCACCCCTCCACTTT.

The chain links TRBV7-9 to TRBJ1-3; TRBD1 matches at 7 bases. CDR1 and CDR2 from the germline V gene are SEHNR and FQNEAQ (reference sequence). The CDR3 has 18 amino acids. Losses at the gene ends were 1 base for V and 0 bases for J; bases not matched to a gene: 9. Here the CDR3 DNA reads TGTGCCAGCAGCTTAGGACAGGGCGGAGGGGCCTCTGGAAACACCATATATTTT. Amino acid sequence: CASSLGQGGGASGNTIYF.

V gene TRBV6-5 combines with J gene TRBJ1-2; D may be TRBD1 (5 bases). CDR3 length: 14 residues. Trimming took off 5 bases at V and 4 bases at J, with 14 bases between the two ends. Germline CDR1 MNHEY, CDR2 SVGAGI. This chain's CDR3 is CASSNPGDSYGYTF. The CDR3 region has the DNA TGTGCCAGCAGTAACCCTGGAGACAGCTATGGCTACACCTTC.

V and J are TRBV5-4 and TRBJ1-3; the match to TRBD1 covers 10 bases. Trimming took 4 bases from V and 8 from J; bases not matched to a gene: 6. Germline CDR1 reads SGHNT; CDR2 reads YYREEE (reference sequence). CDR3 size: 14 residues. This CDR3 reads CASSPGQGVHTIYF. CDR3 DNA sequence: TGTGCCAGCAGCCCCGGACAGGGGGTGCACACCATATATTTT. Variable domain in full (rest from reference TRBV5-4 and TRBJ1-3): ETGVTQSPTHLIKTRGQQVTLRCSSQSGHNTVSWYQQALGQGPQFIFQYYREEENGRGNFPPRFSGLQFPNYSSELNVNALELDDSALYLCASSPGQGVHTIYFGEGSWLTVV.

The chain joins TRBV4-1 to TRBJ1-2, with 8 bases aligning to TRBD1. The CDR3 covers 15 residues. V was pared by 1 base and J by 2 bases, with 3 bases of the junction left unmatched. Germline CDR1 and CDR2: MGHRA and YSYEKL. The CDR3 protein is CASSQVDRENYGYTF. For the CDR3, the DNA is TGCGCCAGCAGCCAAGTGGACAGGGAGAACTATGGCTACACCTTC.

This chain links TRBV6-5 with TRBJ2-2, with TRBD2 matching 7 bases. Germline loops: CDR1 MNHEY, CDR2 SVGAGI. Germline trimming cut 2 bases from V and 1 base from J; bases unmatched to any gene: 4. The CDR3 covers 16 residues. CDR3 bases: TGTGCCAGCAGTTACAGCGGGGACCAGAACACCGGGGAGCTGTTTTTT. Its translation is CASSYSGDQNTGELFF.

The CDR3 sequence: CASSQDSGGRVMNTEAFF. The CDR3 DNA is TGCGCCAGCAGCCAAGATTCGGGGGGGCGGGTGATGAACACTGAAGCTTTCTTT. The chain recombines TRBV4-1 with TRBJ1-1, with D perhaps TRBD1 (6 bases). Germline V gene lookup returns CDR1 MGHRA and CDR2 YSYEKL. Between the trimmed V and J ends, which lost 0 bases and 0 bases, there was a span of 17 bases. The CDR3 length is 18 residues.

The CDR3 DNA reads TGTGCCAGTACTACCACAGATACGCAGTATTTT. It translates to CASTTTDTQYF. The chain uses TRBV2 and TRBJ2-3; D uncertain. CDR3 size: 11 residues. The V gene lost 9 bases and the J gene lost 2 bases, with 6 bases spanning the gap. The germline gives CDR1 SNHLY, CDR2 FYNNEI.